These 24 T cell receptor beta chains were all obtained from the same sample, sequenced in a study of blood T cell repertoires in COVID-19. Clones were sequenced by immunoSEQ multiplex PCR, and TCRdb holds only the in-frame ones, with some missing. This sample yields 110,000 to 150,000 clones, of which 80% to 90% are seen a single time; approximately 4.5% belongs to the top ten. Sequenced material: PBMCs or T cells enriched from blood (not recorded which). The receptors come from a man in his fifties who had recovered from COVID-19.

The V and J genes are TRBV6-2 or TRBV6-3 and TRBJ1-2, with unresolved D. The CDR3 runs 15 residues. V was shortened by 2 bases and J by 7 bases, with 17 bases between the two germline ends. CDR1 and CDR2 (germline): MNHEY, SVGEGT. This CDR3 is CASSYGQAKLSGYTF. The CDR3 DNA sequence: TGTGCCAGCAGTTACGGTCAGGCAAAATTGAGTGGCTACACCTTC.

Turning to this clone: At one boundary the junction diverges from the germline segment, which might be a read error. The chain carries TRBV6-5 and TRBJ1-1, with TRBD1 matching over 7 bases. Germline V gives CDR1 MNHEY, CDR2 SVGAGI. The length of the CDR3 is 16 residues. In nucleotides, the CDR3 is TGTGCCAGCACTTACCATATCGACAGGGTCGGAACTGAAGCTTTCTTT. It yields the protein CASTYHIDRVGTEAFF.

This clone appeared once. The chain carries TRBV4-3 and TRBJ1-4, with 7 bases aligning to TRBD1. Trimming took 0 bases from V and 4 from J; bases not matched to a gene: 8. This CDR3 spans 17 amino acids. Germline V gene sequence: CDR1 LGHNA, CDR2 YSLEER. CDR3 DNA sequence: TGCGCCAGCAGCCAAGATGGAATTCGACAGGGTAATGAAAAACTGTTTTTT. The encoded protein is CASSQDGIRQGNEKLFF.

The chain joins TRBV24-1 to TRBJ2-5; 9 positions agree with TRBD1. With 3 bases clipped from V and 4 bases from J, the junction kept 8 bases outside the gene matches. This CDR3 has 16 amino acids. Germline CDR1 and CDR2: KGHDR and SFDVKD. In DNA, the CDR3 is TGTGCCACCAGTGATCCAGGGACAGGGAAGGGAGAGACCCAGTACTTC. It specifies CATSDPGTGKGETQYF.

The CDR3: CATSFSGMRNNEQFF. The CDR3 coding sequence is TGTGCCACATCGTTCTCCGGGATGCGGAACAATGAGCAGTTCTTC. The genes are TRBV15 and TRBJ2-1, with a tentative D call TRBD2 (5 bases). Trimming removed 9 bases at V and 5 bases at J, with 20 bases between. The CDR3 totals 15 residues. Germline lookup yields CDR1 LNHNV and CDR2 YYDKDF (reference sequence).

V is TRBV30 and J is TRBJ2-1; 9 bases line up with TRBD2. The CDR3 length is 14 residues. The trim removed 0 bases at V and 7 bases at J, leaving 4 bases unmatched. The germline gives CDR1 GTSNPN, CDR2 SVGIG (reference sequence). Here the CDR3 DNA reads TGTGCCTGGAGTGTGTTAGCGGGAGTTAATGAGCAGTTCTTC. This sequence encodes CAWSVLAGVNEQFF.

The chain uses TRBV23-1 and TRBJ2-3; perhaps TRBD2 as D (6 bases). TRBV23-1 is placed among ORFs of uncertain function. The CDR3 loop spans 13 amino acids. Trimming stripped 8 bases from V and 0 bases from J, with 9 bases between. The CDR3 region is CASPSESTDTQYF. The CDR3 DNA follows: TGCGCCAGCCCTAGCGAAAGCACAGATACGCAGTATTTT.

This clone was seen just once. This CDR3 reads CASSPSLEYGYTF. CDR3 DNA: TGTGCCAGCAGCCCCTCTCTAGAATATGGCTACACCTTC. The chain uses TRBV7-9 and TRBJ1-2; D is ambiguous. Germline V CDR1 and CDR2: SEHNR, FQNEAQ (reference sequence). The CDR3 spans 13 residues. V lost 5 bases and J 5 bases, leaving 12 bases between the germline ends.

The rearrangement uses TRBV7-3 and TRBJ1-1; D might be TRBD1 (5 bases). V dropped 4 bases and J dropped 2 bases, with 8 bases sitting between them. CDR3 size: 13 residues. The germline V gene encodes CDR1 SGHTA and CDR2 FQGTGA. CDR3 DNA sequence: TGTGCCAGCAGCTCGACAGAAAACACTGAAGCTTTCTTT. This encodes CASSSTENTEAFF.

This clone was detected only once. This rearrangement joins TRBV19 to TRBJ2-1; tentative D call: TRBD2 (5 bases). Germline values: CDR1 LNHDA, CDR2 SQIVND (reference sequence). This CDR3 region has 15 residues. Trimming removed 3 bases at V and 5 bases at J, with 14 bases between. The CDR3 spells CASSIGENHHNEQFF. In nucleotides, the CDR3 is TGTGCCAGTAGTATCGGGGAAAACCATCACAATGAGCAGTTCTTC.

This clone was recorded only once. The rearrangement joins TRBV9 to TRBJ1-2; unclear D gene. The CDR3 contains 13 residues. V lost 4 bases to trimming and J lost 6 bases, with 13 bases between them. The germline V gene encodes CDR1 SGDLS and CDR2 YYNGEE. This CDR3 is CASSRGRSDGYTF. CDR3 DNA sequence: TGTGCCAGCAGCCGCGGCCGGTCTGATGGCTACACCTTC.

V is TRBV3-1 (or the pseudogene TRBV3-2) and J is TRBJ1-1, with 8 bases that match TRBD1. J lost 4 bases, V lost 3 bases, and 4 bases had no gene match. The V gene's germline CDR1 is LGHDT and CDR2 YNNKEL (reference sequence). The CDR3 extends over 14 amino acids. CDR3 sequence reads: CASSQITGGTEAFF. The CDR3 DNA reads TGTGCCAGCAGCCAGATAACAGGGGGCACTGAAGCTTTCTTT.

The genes are TRBV28 and TRBJ1-1; TRBD1 is a possible D gene (6 bases). The CDR3 has 17 amino acids. The V gene lost 5 bases and the J gene lost 1 base, with 20 bases spanning the gap. Germline CDR1 is MDHEN and CDR2 is SYDVKM. CDR3 in amino acids: CASSPLTPGTRNTEAFF. The DNA of the CDR3 is TGTGCCAGCAGTCCCCTAACGCCCGGGACAAGGAACACTGAAGCTTTCTTT. Supplemented by reference TRBV28 and TRBJ1-1, the full variable domain reads DVKVTQSSRYLVKRTGEKVFLECVQDMDHENMFWYRQDPGLGLRLIYFSYDVKMKEKGDIPEGYSVSREKKERFSLILESASTNQTSMYLCASSPLTPGTRNTEAFFGQGTRLTVV.

This chain links TRBV29-1 with TRBJ1-6; TRBD1 matches at 9 bases. The germline V gene has CDR1 SQVTM and CDR2 ANQGSEA. CDR3 length: 13 amino acids. Losses at the gene ends were 7 bases for V and 5 bases for J; bases not matched to a gene: 3. The CDR3 spells CSARDRDNSPLHF. CDR3 DNA sequence: TGCAGCGCCCGGGACAGGGATAATTCACCCCTCCACTTT.

The rearrangement links TRBV7-2 to TRBJ1-5, with D tentatively TRBD1 (6 bases). The CDR3 loop spans 14 amino acids. Germline loops: CDR1 SGHTA, CDR2 FQGNSA. With 5 bases removed from V and 9 bases from J, the gap between germline ends came to 17 bases. This chain's CDR3 is CASSAGTKGAPQHF. In DNA, the CDR3 is TGTGCCAGCAGCGCAGGGACAAAAGGGGCGCCCCAGCATTTT.

Notes on this clone: At the DNA level, this CDR3 is encoded by other sequences in the same sample as well. J is TRBJ2-1 and V is TRBV24-1; a possible D gene is TRBD2 (6 bases). The V gene's germline CDR1 is KGHDR and CDR2 SFDVKD. The CDR3 is 14 residues long. Trimming took off 4 bases at V and 4 bases at J, with 10 bases between the two ends. The chain's CDR3 is CATSEAGFYNEQFF. Here the CDR3 DNA reads TGTGCCACCAGTGAGGCGGGATTTTACAATGAGCAGTTCTTC.

The chain carries TRBV6-5 and TRBJ2-3; TRBD1 matches at 9 bases. The CDR3 extends over 14 amino acids. After removal of 4 bases from V and 8 bases from J, the junction contained 7 bases not matched to a gene. Germline lookup yields CDR1 MNHEY and CDR2 SVGAGI. CDR3 in DNA: TGTGCCAGCAGTTGGGACAGGGATGGCACTACGCAGTATTTT. Encoded protein: CASSWDRDGTTQYF.

The rearrangement links TRBV20-1 to TRBJ1-1; maybe TRBD1 (6 bases). The V and J ends lost 3 bases and 2 bases respectively, with 10 bases between them. Germline CDR1 and CDR2: DFQATT and SNEGSKA (reference sequence). This CDR3 contains 13 residues. The CDR3 region has the DNA TGCAGTGCTAGTAAGGGGGTCAACACTGAAGCTTTCTTT. This sequence encodes CSASKGVNTEAFF.

The chain combines TRBV18 with TRBJ1-5; D may be TRBD1 (5 bases). The V and J ends lost 6 bases and 0 bases respectively, with 9 bases between them. The CDR3 contains 14 residues. The germline gives CDR1 KGHSH, CDR2 LQKENI. The CDR3 bases are TGTGCCAGCTCGGACATTTATAGCAATCAGCCCCAGCATTTT. Protein: CASSDIYSNQPQHF.

The gene calls are TRBV18 and TRBJ1-2; the D is unclear. CDR1 is KGHSH, CDR2 LQKENI, per germline. Trimming cost V 6 bases and J 4 bases, with 9 bases left between them. The CDR3 spans 12 residues. The CDR3 DNA reads TGTGCCAGCTCGGGCAGGCTCTATGGCTACACCTTC. This codes for CASSGRLYGYTF.

The chain is built from TRBV28 and TRBJ2-7, with 7 bases lining up with TRBD1. Germline V lookup: CDR1 MDHEN, CDR2 SYDVKM. The CDR3 totals 15 residues. V lost 5 bases, J lost 0 bases, and 7 bases stayed unmatched. The CDR3 loop is CASSRQGVSSYEQYV. CDR3 sequence (DNA): TGTGCCAGCAGTCGTCAGGGGGTTAGCTCCTACGAGCAGTACGTC.

This chain joins TRBV4-3 and TRBJ2-7, with TRBD2 matching 14 bases. Germline V CDR1 and CDR2: LGHNA, YSLEER. Trimming took 3 bases from V and 5 from J; bases not matched to a gene: 9. This CDR3 comprises 17 residues. The CDR3 region has the DNA TGCGCCAGCAGCCATCCCTTAAGGGGACTAGCGGGAGACGAGCAGTACTTC. Translation gives CASSHPLRGLAGDEQYF.

This chain connects TRBV15 to TRBJ2-1, with 13 positions matching TRBD2. Per the germline V gene, CDR1 is LNHNV and CDR2 is YYDKDF (reference sequence). The ends lost 3 bases at V and 5 bases at J; junction bases unmatched: 10. CDR3 length: 18 residues. The DNA of the CDR3 is TGTGCCACCAGCAGCTACGGACTAGCGGGAGAAAAAGACAATGAGCAGTTCTTC. Protein product: CATSSYGLAGEKDNEQFF.

The CDR3 nucleotides read TGTGCCAGCAAGGGACAGGGGGATTCACCCCTCCACTTT. It codes for CASKGQGDSPLHF. The gene calls are TRBV2 and TRBJ1-6; TRBD1 agrees at 11 bases. This CDR3 is 13 amino acids long. After removal of 7 bases from V and 8 bases from J, the junction contained 1 base not matched to a gene. Per germline, CDR1 SNHLY and CDR2 FYNNEI.